This TCR beta chain was recovered during a study of shared clonotypes between healthy human individuals. As for the study in general: Used for every donor were three CD4 naive, three CD4 memory, two CD8 naive and one CD8 memory plate.

For sorted subsets, about 0.2 ug DNA per replicate equaled approximately 30,000 T cell genomes. Sequencing was performed with immunoSEQ multiplex PCR; in TCRdb, only in-frame clones are kept and a portion is missing. The sample contains around 1.9 million clones, roughly 95% of which appear only once. Terminally differentiated effector memory CD45RA+ cells were left out of the naive CD8 fraction, which was CD45RO-negative and positively selected for CCR7. There were only Caucasian adults among the donors, and all lived in Nashville, Tennessee. The material sequenced was naive CD8+ T cells from PBMCs. The clonotype originates from a young man in good health. Some clones in this sample may be carry-over from other donors' samples.

The CDR3 protein is CASSLGLGVNTEAFF. The CDR3 DNA reads TGTGCCAGCAGCTTAGGTTTGGGGGTGAACACTGAAGCTTTCTTT. The genes are TRBV7-9 and TRBJ1-1; TRBD1 might be the D (5 bases). V dropped 1 base and J dropped 0 bases, with 9 bases sitting between them. The germline CDR1 and CDR2 sequences are SEHNR and FQNEAQ (reference sequence). The CDR3 is 15 residues long.